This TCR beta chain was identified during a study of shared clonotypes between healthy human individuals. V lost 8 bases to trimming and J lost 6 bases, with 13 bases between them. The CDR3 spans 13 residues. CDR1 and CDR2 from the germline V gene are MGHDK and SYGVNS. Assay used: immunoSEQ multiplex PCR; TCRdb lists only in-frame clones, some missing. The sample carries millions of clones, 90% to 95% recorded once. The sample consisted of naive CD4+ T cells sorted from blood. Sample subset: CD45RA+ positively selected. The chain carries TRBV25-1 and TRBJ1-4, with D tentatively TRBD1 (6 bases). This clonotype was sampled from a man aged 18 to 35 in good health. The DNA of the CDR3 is TGTGCCAGCGGGATAGGGGGGGATGAAAAACTGTTTTTT. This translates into CASGIGGDEKLFF.